The rows below give T cell receptor beta chains drawn from one sample of a study of response to subunit inactivated influenza vaccine. TCRdb redid the calling of the RT-PCR reads with MiXCR, one entry per CDR3 protein. Of over 800,000 distinct CDR3 sequences detected, less than 25% appear once; the ten largest clones hold about 10%. The source material was PBMCs from blood, sampled around 5 days after vaccination. These receptors originate from a man aged 45-65 years who received an inactivated influenza vaccine. Both conserved end residues are part of each CDR3. Each record gives: J gene, D gene, V gene, clone size, CDR3 protein, CDR3 DNA. The D gene is left open where the match is weak. Clone sizes are given selectively: once, few, many, or a class where the clone is expanded.

j_gene: TRBJ1-1; d_gene: .; v_gene: TRBV7-2; abundance: few; CDR3aa: CASSLDRNEAFF; CDR3nt: TGTGCCAGCAGCTTAGACAGGAATGAAGCTTTCTTT
j_gene: TRBJ2-1; d_gene: TRBD2; v_gene: TRBV28; abundance: few; CDR3aa: CASRRLAEDPYNEQFF; CDR3nt: TGTGCCAGCAGGCGACTAGCGGAGGACCCCTACAATGAGCAGTTCTTC
j_gene: TRBJ2-7; d_gene: .; v_gene: TRBV20-1; abundance: .; CDR3aa: CSAREPGRTYEQYF; CDR3nt: TGCAGTGCTAGAGAGCCGGGACGTACCTACGAGCAGTACTTC
j_gene: TRBJ2-1; d_gene: .; v_gene: TRBV7-2; abundance: few; CDR3aa: CASSLDRSGYNEQFF; CDR3nt: TGTGCCAGCAGCTTAGACCGGAGCGGCTACAATGAGCAGTTCTTC
j_gene: TRBJ2-7; d_gene: .; v_gene: TRBV4-3; abundance: few; CDR3aa: CASSQNHARSYEQYF; CDR3nt: TGCGCCAGCAGCCAAAACCACGCTCGGTCCTACGAGCAGTACTTC
j_gene: TRBJ2-3; d_gene: .; v_gene: TRBV3-1; abundance: few; CDR3aa: CASSQAGRQRTDTQYF; CDR3nt: TGTGCCAGCAGCCAAGCCGGGAGACAACGCACAGATACGCAGTATTTT
j_gene: TRBJ2-7; d_gene: .; v_gene: TRBV7-6; abundance: .; CDR3aa: CASSPPGVGRYEQYF; CDR3nt: TGTGCCAGCAGCCCCCCGGGGGTAGGACGGTACGAGCAGTACTTC
j_gene: TRBJ2-7; d_gene: TRBD1; v_gene: TRBV6-1; abundance: .; CDR3aa: CASRTPGQGGGEQYF; CDR3nt: TGTGCCAGCAGGACTCCGGGACAGGGAGGAGGCGAGCAGTACTTC
j_gene: TRBJ1-2; d_gene: .; v_gene: TRBV7-9; abundance: many; CDR3aa: CASSESLRGWYGYTF; CDR3nt: TGTGCCAGCAGTGAATCTTTGAGAGGGTGGTATGGCTACACCTTC
j_gene: TRBJ2-1; d_gene: TRBD2; v_gene: TRBV29-1; abundance: few; CDR3aa: CSVEDRAGGLYNEQFF; CDR3nt: TGCAGCGTTGAAGATCGGGCGGGGGGCCTATACAATGAGCAGTTCTTC
j_gene: TRBJ2-7; d_gene: .; v_gene: TRBV5-1; abundance: .; CDR3aa: CASSPLDDGVYEQYF; CDR3nt: TGCGCCAGCAGCCCCCTGGACGACGGAGTCTACGAGCAGTACTTC
j_gene: TRBJ2-3; d_gene: .; v_gene: TRBV28; abundance: .; CDR3aa: CASSLGVWGTDTQYF; CDR3nt: TGTGCCAGCAGTTTAGGGGTTTGGGGCACAGATACGCAGTATTTT
j_gene: TRBJ2-1; d_gene: .; v_gene: TRBV12-3/TRBV12-4; abundance: .; CDR3aa: CSSSPPAQGSNEQFF; CDR3nt: TGTTCCAGCAGCCCACCGGCACAGGGTTCCAATGAGCAGTTCTTC
j_gene: TRBJ1-1; d_gene: .; v_gene: TRBV5-5; abundance: few; CDR3aa: CASSPSVTLNTEAFF; CDR3nt: TGTGCCAGCTCCCCTTCGGTAACCTTGAACACTGAAGCTTTCTTT
j_gene: TRBJ2-7; d_gene: .; v_gene: TRBV11-2; abundance: .; CDR3aa: CASSLAHMGTYEQYF; CDR3nt: TGTGCCAGCAGCTTAGCCCACATGGGAACCTACGAGCAGTACTTC
j_gene: TRBJ2-1; d_gene: TRBD2; v_gene: TRBV12-3/TRBV12-4; abundance: few; CDR3aa: CASRNGWTSGGNEQFF; CDR3nt: TGTGCCAGCAGGAACGGTTGGACTAGCGGGGGGAATGAGCAGTTCTTC
j_gene: TRBJ2-1; d_gene: .; v_gene: TRBV6-1; abundance: .; CDR3aa: CASSAERNSYNEQFF; CDR3nt: TGTGCCAGCAGTGCGGAGCGTAACTCCTACAATGAGCAGTTCTTC
j_gene: TRBJ1-2; d_gene: .; v_gene: TRBV7-9; abundance: .; CDR3aa: CASSEDVQRGYTF; CDR3nt: TGTGCCAGCAGCGAGGACGTACAAAGGGGCTACACCTTC
j_gene: TRBJ1-1; d_gene: TRBD1; v_gene: TRBV5-6; abundance: few; CDR3aa: CASSLEGAWGTEAFF; CDR3nt: TGTGCCAGCAGCTTGGAGGGGGCTTGGGGCACTGAAGCTTTCTTT
j_gene: TRBJ1-2; d_gene: .; v_gene: TRBV3-1; abundance: .; CDR3aa: CASSQDRLYGYTF; CDR3nt: TGTGCCAGCAGCCAAGACAGGCTCTATGGCTACACCTTC
j_gene: TRBJ2-5; d_gene: TRBD2; v_gene: TRBV5-6; abundance: .; CDR3aa: CASSGTGTTETQYF; CDR3nt: TGTGCCAGCAGCGGGACCGGGACTACTGAGACCCAGTACTTC
j_gene: TRBJ2-3; d_gene: TRBD2; v_gene: TRBV20-1; abundance: few; CDR3aa: CSASSGDTQYF; CDR3nt: TGCAGTGCCTCTAGCGGGGATACGCAGTATTTT
j_gene: TRBJ2-3; d_gene: TRBD1; v_gene: TRBV28; abundance: .; CDR3aa: CASRSGTGGEWTQYF; CDR3nt: TGTGCCAGCAGATCCGGGACAGGGGGCGAATGGACGCAGTATTTT
j_gene: TRBJ2-2; d_gene: .; v_gene: TRBV6-5; abundance: .; CDR3aa: CASSYSSRAAGELFF; CDR3nt: TGTGCCAGCAGTTACTCATCCAGGGCGGCCGGGGAGCTGTTTTTT
j_gene: TRBJ2-3; d_gene: .; v_gene: TRBV18; abundance: few; CDR3aa: CASSPPYTGKAFSDTQYF; CDR3nt: TGTGCCAGCTCCCCACCTTACACAGGGAAAGCTTTCTCAGATACGCAGTATTTT
j_gene: TRBJ2-1; d_gene: TRBD2; v_gene: TRBV7-2; abundance: .; CDR3aa: CASSLGLADSYNEQFF; CDR3nt: TGTGCCAGCAGCTTAGGACTAGCGGACTCCTACAATGAGCAGTTCTTC
j_gene: TRBJ2-1; d_gene: .; v_gene: TRBV14; abundance: .; CDR3aa: CASSRNRGGGNEQFF; CDR3nt: TGTGCCAGCAGCCGAAACAGGGGAGGTGGCAATGAGCAGTTCTTC
j_gene: TRBJ2-5; d_gene: .; v_gene: TRBV7-9; abundance: few; CDR3aa: CATSERGQGETQYF; CDR3nt: TGTGCCACCAGCGAAAGGGGTCAGGGAGAGACCCAGTACTTC
j_gene: TRBJ2-3; d_gene: TRBD2; v_gene: TRBV20-1; abundance: .; CDR3aa: CSARGLAGEGDTQYF; CDR3nt: TGCAGTGCTAGAGGGCTAGCGGGAGAGGGAGATACGCAGTATTTT
j_gene: TRBJ2-3; d_gene: TRBD2; v_gene: TRBV5-1; abundance: few; CDR3aa: CASSMDLAGATDTQYF; CDR3nt: TGCGCCAGCAGCATGGATCTAGCGGGAGCCACAGATACGCAGTATTTT
j_gene: TRBJ2-7; d_gene: TRBD1; v_gene: TRBV5-5; abundance: .; CDR3aa: CASSYLGQGTGEQYF; CDR3nt: TGTGCCAGCAGCTACCTGGGACAGGGGACGGGTGAGCAGTACTTC
j_gene: TRBJ2-2; d_gene: .; v_gene: TRBV3-1; abundance: .; CDR3aa: CASSRQSAGELFF; CDR3nt: TGTGCCAGCAGCCGGCAGTCAGCCGGGGAGCTGTTTTTT
j_gene: TRBJ2-1; d_gene: TRBD2; v_gene: TRBV15; abundance: .; CDR3aa: CATSTLAGVWDNEQFF; CDR3nt: TGTGCCACCAGCACCCTAGCGGGAGTTTGGGACAATGAGCAGTTCTTC
j_gene: TRBJ1-1; d_gene: TRBD1; v_gene: TRBV9; abundance: .; CDR3aa: CASSLGQGKDRAFF; CDR3nt: TGTGCCAGCAGCTTGGGACAGGGAAAAGATAGAGCTTTCTTT
j_gene: TRBJ2-3; d_gene: TRBD2; v_gene: TRBV20-1; abundance: few; CDR3aa: CSASAGGGTDTQYF; CDR3nt: TGCAGTGCTAGTGCGGGGGGCGGTACAGATACGCAGTATTTT
j_gene: TRBJ2-7; d_gene: .; v_gene: TRBV15; abundance: .; CDR3aa: CATSRDPTREQYF; CDR3nt: TGTGCCACCAGCAGAGATCCTACGCGCGAGCAGTACTTC
j_gene: TRBJ2-7; d_gene: TRBD1; v_gene: TRBV20-1; abundance: many; CDR3aa: CSASARGSYEQYF; CDR3nt: TGCAGTGCTAGTGCCAGGGGGTCCTACGAGCAGTACTTC
j_gene: TRBJ1-6; d_gene: TRBD1; v_gene: TRBV11-2; abundance: many; CDR3aa: CASSLSRGNSPLHF; CDR3nt: TGTGCCAGCAGCTTATCCAGGGGGAATTCACCCCTCCACTTT
j_gene: TRBJ1-6; d_gene: TRBD1; v_gene: TRBV20-1; abundance: few; CDR3aa: CSALTGVYNSPLHF; CDR3nt: TGCAGTGCTCTGACAGGGGTTTACAATTCACCCCTCCACTTT
j_gene: TRBJ1-6; d_gene: .; v_gene: TRBV6-1; abundance: few; CDR3aa: CASKREGLNNSPLHF; CDR3nt: TGTGCCAGCAAACGGGAGGGACTCAATAATTCACCCCTCCACTTT
j_gene: TRBJ2-1; d_gene: .; v_gene: TRBV11-2; abundance: .; CDR3aa: CASSFVGDNNEQFF; CDR3nt: TGTGCCAGCAGCTTTGTGGGGGACAACAATGAGCAGTTCTTC
j_gene: TRBJ2-1; d_gene: .; v_gene: TRBV4-3; abundance: .; CDR3aa: CASSQDLTVYNEQFF; CDR3nt: TGCGCCAGCAGCCAAGATCTTACGGTCTACAATGAGCAGTTCTTC